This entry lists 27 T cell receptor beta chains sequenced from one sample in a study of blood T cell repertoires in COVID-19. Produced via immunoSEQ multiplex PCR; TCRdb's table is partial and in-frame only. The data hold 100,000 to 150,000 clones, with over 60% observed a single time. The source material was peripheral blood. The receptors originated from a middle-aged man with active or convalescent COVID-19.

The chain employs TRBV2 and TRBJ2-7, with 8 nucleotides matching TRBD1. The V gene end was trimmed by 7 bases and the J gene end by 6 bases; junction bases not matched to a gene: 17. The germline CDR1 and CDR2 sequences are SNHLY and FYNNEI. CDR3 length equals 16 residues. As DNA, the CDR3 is TGTGCCAGCAACGCAGGACAGGGTCCGTCTGGTGGCGAGCAGTACTTC. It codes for CASNAGQGPSGGEQYF.

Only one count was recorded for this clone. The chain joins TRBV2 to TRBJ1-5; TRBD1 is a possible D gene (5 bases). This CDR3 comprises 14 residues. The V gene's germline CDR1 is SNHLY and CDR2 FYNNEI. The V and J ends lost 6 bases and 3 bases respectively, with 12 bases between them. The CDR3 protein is CASSINRINQPQHF. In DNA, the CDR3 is TGTGCCAGCAGCATAAACAGGATCAATCAGCCCCAGCATTTT.

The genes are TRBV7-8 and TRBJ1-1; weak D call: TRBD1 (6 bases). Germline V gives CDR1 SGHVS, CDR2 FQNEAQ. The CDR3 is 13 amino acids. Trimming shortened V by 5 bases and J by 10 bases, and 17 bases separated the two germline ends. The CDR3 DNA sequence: TGTGCCAGCAGCGTCAGAACAGGGTCGGGAGCTTTCTTT. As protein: CASSVRTGSGAFF. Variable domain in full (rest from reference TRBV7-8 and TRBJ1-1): GAGVSQSPRYKVAKRGQDVALRCDPISGHVSLFWYQQALGQGPEFLTYFQNEAQLDKSGLPSDRFFAERPEGSVSTLKIQRTQQEDSAVYLCASSVRTGSGAFFGQGTRLTVV.

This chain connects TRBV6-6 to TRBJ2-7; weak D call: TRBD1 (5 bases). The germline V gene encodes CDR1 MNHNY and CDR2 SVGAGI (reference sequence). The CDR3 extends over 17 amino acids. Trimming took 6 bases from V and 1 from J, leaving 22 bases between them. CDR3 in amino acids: CASSRSMTASVSYEQYF. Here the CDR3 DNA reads TGTGCCAGCAGCCGAAGCATGACAGCCAGTGTTTCCTACGAGCAGTACTTC.

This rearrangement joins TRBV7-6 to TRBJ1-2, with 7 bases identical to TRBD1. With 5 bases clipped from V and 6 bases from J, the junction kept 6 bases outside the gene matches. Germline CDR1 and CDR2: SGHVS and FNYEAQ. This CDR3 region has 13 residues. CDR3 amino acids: CASSQGGADGYTF. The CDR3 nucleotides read TGTGCCAGCAGCCAAGGGGGCGCCGATGGCTACACCTTC.

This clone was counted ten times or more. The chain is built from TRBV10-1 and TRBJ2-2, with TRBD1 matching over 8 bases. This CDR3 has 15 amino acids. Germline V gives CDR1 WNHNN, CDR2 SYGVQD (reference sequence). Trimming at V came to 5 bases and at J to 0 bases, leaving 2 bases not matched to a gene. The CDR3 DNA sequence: TGCGCCAGCAGTACAGGGGGAGCGAACACCGGGGAGCTGTTTTTT. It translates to CASSTGGANTGELFF.

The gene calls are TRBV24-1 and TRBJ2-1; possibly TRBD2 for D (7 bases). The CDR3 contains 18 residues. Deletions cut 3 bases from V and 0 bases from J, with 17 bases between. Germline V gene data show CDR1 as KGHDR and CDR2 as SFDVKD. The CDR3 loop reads CATSDPPGGGTSYNEQFF. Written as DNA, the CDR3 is TGTGCCACCAGTGATCCCCCGGGGGGCGGGACCTCCTACAATGAGCAGTTCTTC.

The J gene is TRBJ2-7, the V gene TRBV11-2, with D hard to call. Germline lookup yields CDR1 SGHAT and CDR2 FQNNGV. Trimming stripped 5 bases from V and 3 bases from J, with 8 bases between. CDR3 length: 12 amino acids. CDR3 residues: CASSVPYYEQYF. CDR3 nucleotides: TGTGCCAGCAGCGTGCCCTACTACGAGCAGTACTTC.

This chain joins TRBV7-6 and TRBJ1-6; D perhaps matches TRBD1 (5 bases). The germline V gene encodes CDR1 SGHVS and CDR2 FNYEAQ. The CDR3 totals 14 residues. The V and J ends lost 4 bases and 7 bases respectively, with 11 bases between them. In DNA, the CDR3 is TGTGCCAGCAGCTCGGGGGTATCCAATTCACCCCTCCACTTT. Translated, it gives CASSSGVSNSPLHF.

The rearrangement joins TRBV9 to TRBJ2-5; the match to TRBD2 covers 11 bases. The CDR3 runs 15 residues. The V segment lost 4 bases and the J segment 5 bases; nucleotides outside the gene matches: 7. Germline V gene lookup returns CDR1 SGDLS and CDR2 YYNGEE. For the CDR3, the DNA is TGTGCCAGCAGCCTAGCGGGAGGATCTGTTGAGACCCAGTACTTC. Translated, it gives CASSLAGGSVETQYF.

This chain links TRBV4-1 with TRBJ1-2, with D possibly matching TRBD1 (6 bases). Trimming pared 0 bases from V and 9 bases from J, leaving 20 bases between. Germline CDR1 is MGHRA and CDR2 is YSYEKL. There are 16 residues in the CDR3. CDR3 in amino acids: CASSQDFSFVQGSYTF. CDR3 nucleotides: TGCGCCAGCAGCCAAGATTTCTCTTTTGTCCAGGGGAGCTACACCTTC.

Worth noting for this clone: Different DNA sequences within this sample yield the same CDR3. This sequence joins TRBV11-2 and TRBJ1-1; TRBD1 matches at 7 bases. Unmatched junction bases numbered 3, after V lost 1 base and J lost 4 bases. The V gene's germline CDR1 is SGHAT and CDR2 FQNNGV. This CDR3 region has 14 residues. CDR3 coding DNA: TGTGCCAGCAGCTTAGTACCAGGGGGCACTGAAGCTTTCTTT. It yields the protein CASSLVPGGTEAFF.

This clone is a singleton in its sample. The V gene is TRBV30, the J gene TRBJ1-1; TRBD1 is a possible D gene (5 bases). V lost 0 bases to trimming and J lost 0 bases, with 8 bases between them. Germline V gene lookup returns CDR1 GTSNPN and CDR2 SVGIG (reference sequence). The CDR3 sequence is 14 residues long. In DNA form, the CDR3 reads TGTGCCTGGAGTGTGGGGCACCTGAACACTGAAGCTTTCTTT. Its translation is CAWSVGHLNTEAFF.

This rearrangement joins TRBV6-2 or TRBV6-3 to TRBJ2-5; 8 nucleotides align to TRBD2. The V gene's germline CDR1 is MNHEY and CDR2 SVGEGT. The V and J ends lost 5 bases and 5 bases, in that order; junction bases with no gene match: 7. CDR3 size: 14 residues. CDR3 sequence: CASSRLARGETQYF. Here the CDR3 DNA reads TGTGCCAGCAGTAGACTAGCGAGGGGGGAGACCCAGTACTTC.

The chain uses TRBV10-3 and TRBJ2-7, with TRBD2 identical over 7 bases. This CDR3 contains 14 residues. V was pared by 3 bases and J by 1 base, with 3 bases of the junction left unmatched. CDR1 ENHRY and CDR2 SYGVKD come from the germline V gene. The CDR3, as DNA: TGTGCCATCAGTGATCAGGGAGGGTCCTACGAGCAGTACTTC. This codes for CAISDQGGSYEQYF.

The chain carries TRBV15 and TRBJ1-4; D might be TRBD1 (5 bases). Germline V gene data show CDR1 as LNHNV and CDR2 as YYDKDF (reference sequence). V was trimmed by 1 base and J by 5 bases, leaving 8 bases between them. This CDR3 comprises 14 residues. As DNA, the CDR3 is TGTGCCACCAGCAGAGTCGACAGCAATGAAAAACTGTTTTTT. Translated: CATSRVDSNEKLFF.

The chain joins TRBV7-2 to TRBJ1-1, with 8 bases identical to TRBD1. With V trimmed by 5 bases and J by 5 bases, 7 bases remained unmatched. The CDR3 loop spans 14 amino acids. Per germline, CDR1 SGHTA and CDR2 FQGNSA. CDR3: CASSGRTGRTEAFF. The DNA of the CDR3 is TGTGCCAGCAGCGGACGGACAGGGCGAACTGAAGCTTTCTTT.

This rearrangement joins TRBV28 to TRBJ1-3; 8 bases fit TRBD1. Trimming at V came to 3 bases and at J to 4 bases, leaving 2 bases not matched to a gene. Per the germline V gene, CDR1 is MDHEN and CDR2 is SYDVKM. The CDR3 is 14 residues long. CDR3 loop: CASSLTGEGNTIYF. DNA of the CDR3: TGTGCCAGCAGTTTGACAGGGGAAGGAAACACCATATATTTT.

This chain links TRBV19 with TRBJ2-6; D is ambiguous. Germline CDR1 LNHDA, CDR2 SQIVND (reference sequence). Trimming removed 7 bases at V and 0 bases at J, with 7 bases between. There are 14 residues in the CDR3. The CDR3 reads CASTLFSGANVLTF. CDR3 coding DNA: TGTGCCAGTACCTTATTCTCTGGGGCCAACGTCCTGACTTTC.

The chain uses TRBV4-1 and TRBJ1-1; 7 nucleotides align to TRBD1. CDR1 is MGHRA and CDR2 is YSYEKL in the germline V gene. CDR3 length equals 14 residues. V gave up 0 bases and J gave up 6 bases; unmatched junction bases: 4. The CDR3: CASSQDYRGPEAFF. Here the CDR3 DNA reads TGCGCCAGCAGCCAAGACTACAGGGGACCTGAAGCTTTCTTT.

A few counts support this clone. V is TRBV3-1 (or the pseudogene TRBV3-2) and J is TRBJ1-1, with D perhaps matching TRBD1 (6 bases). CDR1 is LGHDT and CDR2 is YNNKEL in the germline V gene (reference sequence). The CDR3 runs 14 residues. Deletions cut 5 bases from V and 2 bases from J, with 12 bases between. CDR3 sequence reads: CASSEIQGNTEAFF. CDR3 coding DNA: TGTGCCAGCAGCGAAATACAGGGAAACACTGAAGCTTTCTTT.

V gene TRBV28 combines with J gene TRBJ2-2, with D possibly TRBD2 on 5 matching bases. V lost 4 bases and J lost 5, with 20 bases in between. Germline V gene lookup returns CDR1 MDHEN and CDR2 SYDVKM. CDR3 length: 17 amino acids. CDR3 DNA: TGTGCCAGCAGTTCCCCTCCGGGTCGGGGAGAGACCGGGGAGCTGTTTTTT. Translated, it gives CASSSPPGRGETGELFF.

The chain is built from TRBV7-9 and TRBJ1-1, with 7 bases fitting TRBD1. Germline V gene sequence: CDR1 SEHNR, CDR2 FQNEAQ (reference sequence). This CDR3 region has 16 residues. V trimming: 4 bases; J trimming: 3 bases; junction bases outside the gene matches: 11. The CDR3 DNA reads TGTGCCAGCAGCTCATCTGACAGGGACGGGGACACTGAAGCTTTCTTT. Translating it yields CASSSSDRDGDTEAFF.

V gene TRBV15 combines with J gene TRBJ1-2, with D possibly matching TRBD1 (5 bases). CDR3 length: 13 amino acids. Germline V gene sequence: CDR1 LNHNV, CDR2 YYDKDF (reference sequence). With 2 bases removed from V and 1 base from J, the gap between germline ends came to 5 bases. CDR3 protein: CATSRQGNYGYTF. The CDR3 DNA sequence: TGTGCCACCAGCAGACAGGGTAACTATGGCTACACCTTC.

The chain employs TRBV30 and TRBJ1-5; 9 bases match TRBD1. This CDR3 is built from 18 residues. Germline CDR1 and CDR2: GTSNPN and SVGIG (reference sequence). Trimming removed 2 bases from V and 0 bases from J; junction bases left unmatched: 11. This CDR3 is CAWSYAGQGYYSNQPQHF. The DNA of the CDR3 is TGTGCCTGGAGTTATGCGGGACAGGGATACTATAGCAATCAGCCCCAGCATTTT.

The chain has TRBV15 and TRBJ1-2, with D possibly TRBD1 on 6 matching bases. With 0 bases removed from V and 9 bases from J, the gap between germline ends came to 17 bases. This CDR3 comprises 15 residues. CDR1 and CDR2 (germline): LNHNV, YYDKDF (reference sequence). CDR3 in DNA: TGTGCCACCAGCAGAGATAAGGTGACAGGAGCAAGCTACACCTTC. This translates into CATSRDKVTGASYTF.

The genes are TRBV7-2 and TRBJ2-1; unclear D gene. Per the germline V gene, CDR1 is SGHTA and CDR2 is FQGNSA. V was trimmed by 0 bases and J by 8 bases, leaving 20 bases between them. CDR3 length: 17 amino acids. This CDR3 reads CASSLALTVVVYDEQFF. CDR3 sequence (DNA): TGTGCCAGCAGCTTAGCCCTTACGGTGGTGGTTTATGATGAGCAGTTCTTC.